A selection of T cell receptor beta chains follows, all from one sample in a study of blood T cell repertoires in COVID-19. The protocol was immunoSEQ multiplex PCR, while the TCRdb copy is restricted to in-frame clones and leaves out a portion. The sample records 27,000 or so clones, roughly 90% being singletons. Sequencing was performed on peripheral blood. The receptor source for this set is a human donor in a cohort sampled during active COVID-19. Both conserved end residues are part of each CDR3. Fields, in order: V gene, J gene, D gene, CDR3 protein. The D gene is left open where the match is weak.

>TRBV6-5|TRBJ1-1|NA
CASSSHSWGGGTFF
>TRBV19|TRBJ1-1|NA
CASSGGFQTPNTEAFF
>TRBV27|TRBJ2-1|TRBD2
CASSVPGLAENNEQFF
>TRBV6-6|TRBJ2-1|NA
CASSYSAPRAGGEQFF
>TRBV7-9|TRBJ1-2|TRBD1
CASSPGTGGDYGYTF
>TRBV11-2|TRBJ2-1|NA
CASSLVVSAKVNEQFF
>TRBV9|TRBJ2-3|TRBD2
CASSRGGVSTDTQYF
>TRBV9|TRBJ2-3|NA
CASSLGPEGTDTQYF
>TRBV5-4|TRBJ2-2|NA
CASSLGGGVRGTGELFF
>TRBV19|TRBJ2-5|NA
CASSRGGLETQYF
>TRBV18|TRBJ2-3|TRBD2
CASARGASGGTDTQYF
>TRBV15|TRBJ1-4|TRBD1
CATSRRRTGSNEKLFF
>TRBV6-5|TRBJ1-1|NA
CASSYTGYTEAFF
>TRBV6-5|TRBJ2-3|TRBD2
CASSPLAGGTDTQYF
>TRBV19|TRBJ2-6|TRBD1
CASTQTGGFFGANVLTF
>TRBV2|TRBJ2-6|TRBD1
CASSVPLRTGAHSGANVLTF
>TRBV28|TRBJ1-2|NA
CASLAPANYGYTF
>TRBV5-5|TRBJ2-7|TRBD2
CASSLSLAGVYEQYF
>TRBV10-3|TRBJ2-1|TRBD2
CAISGKTSGINNEQFF
>TRBV4-1|TRBJ1-6|TRBD1
CASSQPQGAVSPLHF
>TRBV9|TRBJ2-7|NA
CASSVGQFSYEQYF
>TRBV10-3|TRBJ1-1|TRBD1
CAIRGTGNTEAFF
>TRBV3-1/TRBV3-2|TRBJ1-6|NA
CASSLFTGNSPLHF
>TRBV2|TRBJ2-2|NA
CASSAGRNTGELFF
>TRBV28|TRBJ1-2|NA
CASSLGQTYGYTF
>TRBV7-3|TRBJ2-2|TRBD1
CASSLLRGTATGELFF
>TRBV4-1|TRBJ1-2|NA
CASSPTFTGNLPYGYTF
>TRBV11-2|TRBJ2-1|TRBD1
CASSPWTGGNEQFF
>TRBV11-2|TRBJ1-1|NA
CASSLYGEGNTEAFF
>TRBV5-4|TRBJ2-5|NA
CASSLHSRETQYF
>TRBV7-8|TRBJ1-2|NA
CASSWRGGVSNYGYTF
>TRBV10-3|TRBJ1-5|NA
CAIGNVQGTDQPQHF
>TRBV5-4|TRBJ2-7|TRBD1
CASSFPGQDYEQYF
>TRBV28|TRBJ1-2|TRBD1
CASSPQGGYGYTF
>TRBV7-9|TRBJ1-2|TRBD1
CASSPGTESNYGYTF
>TRBV18|TRBJ2-2|TRBD1
CASSIQGAPGELFF
>TRBV5-4|TRBJ1-2|NA
CASSLDRAYGYTF
>TRBV3-1/TRBV3-2|TRBJ2-5|NA
CASSGDNFIGTQYF
>TRBV19|TRBJ2-2|NA
CASSIRGSGELFF
>TRBV28|TRBJ2-7|TRBD2
CASNRLAGRSSYEQYF
>TRBV21-1|TRBJ2-5|NA
CASSKARLGVFEETQYF
>TRBV4-2|TRBJ2-3|NA
CASSQAGQWGARADTQYF
>TRBV18|TRBJ1-2|NA
CASSPEPPKGRNGYTF
>TRBV7-9|TRBJ1-6|NA
CASSLEPYSPLHF
>TRBV6-2/TRBV6-3|TRBJ2-5|NA
CASSTGETQYF
>TRBV6-6|TRBJ2-5|TRBD2
CASSYPSGGLRETQYF
>TRBV19|TRBJ2-1|TRBD2
CASSHYAGVSYNEQFF
>TRBV5-1|TRBJ2-3|TRBD2
CASSPTSGVSDTQYF
>TRBV5-5|TRBJ2-7|NA
CASTDYYEQYF
>TRBV29-1|TRBJ2-5|TRBD1
CSVEDMGDRGRSETQYF
>TRBV5-8|TRBJ1-4|NA
CASSLAWGDEKLFF